This TCR beta chain stems from a study of neoadjuvant nivolumab and ipilimumab in lung cancer. Study details: The combination arm added day-1 ipilimumab 1 mg/kg to nivolumab 3 mg/kg on days 1, 15, 29.

TCRdb keeps only in-frame clones here, not all; method: immunoSEQ multiplex PCR. The sample includes under 50,000 clones, 85% to 90% of them seen just once. V lost 5 bases and J lost 3, with 5 bases in between. The V gene's germline CDR1 is LNHDA and CDR2 SQIVND (reference sequence). The CDR3 loop spans 11 amino acids. The chain combines TRBV19 with TRBJ2-7; D gene ambiguous. This TCR came from an adult with non-small cell lung cancer. Some clones in this sample may be carry-over from other donors' samples. Here the sequenced sample was blood, taken before neoadjuvant nivolumab, alone or with ipilimumab. For the CDR3, the DNA is TGTGCCAGTAGTTTGGGCTACGAGCAGTACTTC. Translated, it gives CASSLGYEQYF. Combining the CDR3 with reference TRBV19 and TRBJ2-7 gives the whole variable domain DGGITQSPKYLFRKEGQNVTLSCEQNLNHDAMYWYRQDPGQGLRLIYYSQIVNDFQKGDIAEGYSVSREKKESFPLTVTSAQKNPTAFYLCASSLGYEQYFGPGTRLTVT.